A single sample gave rise to the 31 T cell receptor beta chains below, sequenced in a study of blood T cell repertoires in COVID-19. Clones were read by immunoSEQ multiplex PCR, and TCRdb kept only the in-frame ones, dropping some. The sample has hundreds of thousands of clones, about nine tenths seen once. Sequencing was done on a sample of peripheral blood. These receptors were obtained from a man aged 40-49 years with acute or convalescent COVID-19.

CDR3 coding DNA: TGCAGCGTTGTGTTGGCAGGGGGAGTCCAAGAGACCCAGTACTTC. Translated, it gives CSVVLAGGVQETQYF. This sequence joins TRBV29-1 and TRBJ2-5; 7 nucleotides align to TRBD1. Germline loops: CDR1 SQVTM, CDR2 ANQGSEA. With V trimmed by 4 bases and J by 1 base, 9 bases remained unmatched. The CDR3 contains 15 residues.

J is TRBJ2-7 and V is TRBV6-1, with D possibly matching TRBD1 (6 bases). The CDR3 contains 14 residues. V lost 0 bases and J lost 2, with 8 bases in between. Germline CDR1 MNHNS, CDR2 SASEGT. DNA for the CDR3: TGTGCCAGCAGTGAAGCGGGACAACCCTACGAGCAGTACTTC. Residues: CASSEAGQPYEQYF.

The V call is TRBV20-1, the J call TRBJ1-1; D is undetermined. Germline CDR1 reads DFQATT; CDR2 reads SNEGSKA (reference sequence). The V end was cut by 3 bases, the J end by 8 bases, with 10 bases between. This CDR3 is 11 amino acids long. The CDR3 region is CSASKVREAFF. For the CDR3, the DNA is TGCAGTGCTAGTAAGGTCAGGGAAGCTTTCTTT.

The gene calls are TRBV28 and TRBJ2-7; 11 bases match TRBD2. This CDR3 region has 15 residues. Looked up from germline, CDR1 is MDHEN and CDR2 is SYDVKM. Losses at the gene ends were 6 bases for V and 4 bases for J; bases not matched to a gene: 8. The CDR3 nucleotides are TGTGCCAGCAGGAACGTAGCGGGAGGGGGATACGAGCAGTACTTC. This translates into CASRNVAGGGYEQYF.

A single count supports this clone. This chain links TRBV5-4 with TRBJ1-4; 7 bases agree with TRBD1. Trimming at V came to 1 base and at J to 7 bases, leaving 10 bases not matched to a gene. Germline V gene sequence: CDR1 SGHNT, CDR2 YYREEE (reference sequence). This CDR3 contains 16 residues. CDR3 loop: CASSLWTGSTVEKLFF. The CDR3 DNA reads as TGTGCCAGCAGCTTGTGGACAGGCTCGACGGTTGAAAAACTGTTTTTT.

This clone was picked up a small number of times. The rearrangement uses TRBV2 and TRBJ1-4; 8 bases are a match to TRBD1. V gave up 2 bases and J gave up 8 bases; unmatched junction bases: 10. Per the germline V gene, CDR1 is SNHLY and CDR2 is FYNNEI. This CDR3 comprises 16 residues. DNA of the CDR3: TGTGCCAGCAGTGAATTGGGACAGGTTGGCCGGGAAAAACTGTTTTTT. Encoded protein: CASSELGQVGREKLFF.

The rearrangement joins TRBV25-1 to TRBJ2-7, with TRBD1 matching 7 bases. J was trimmed by 6 bases and V by 7 bases; bases with no gene match: 6. CDR3 size: 12 residues. Germline V gene lookup returns CDR1 MGHDK and CDR2 SYGVNS. The CDR3 loop reads CASNRGFLEQYF. As DNA, the CDR3 is TGTGCCAGCAACAGGGGCTTCCTCGAGCAGTACTTC.

The V and J genes are TRBV5-5 and TRBJ2-4; 9 bases line up with TRBD2. Trimming cost V 1 base and J 6 bases; bases outside gene matches: 14. There are 18 residues in the CDR3. Germline lookup yields CDR1 SGHKS and CDR2 YYEKEE (reference sequence). The CDR3 is CASSLRWVGSGGINIQYF. DNA for the CDR3: TGTGCCAGCAGCTTGAGATGGGTAGGGAGCGGGGGGATAAACATTCAGTACTTC.

The chain couples TRBV7-9 to TRBJ2-1, with D tentatively TRBD2 (5 bases). V lost 4 bases and J lost 4, with 8 bases in between. This CDR3 comprises 13 residues. CDR1 SEHNR and CDR2 FQNEAQ come from the germline V gene (reference sequence). The CDR3 sequence: CASSSGLYNEQFF. The CDR3 bases are TGTGCCAGCAGCTCAGGACTTTACAATGAGCAGTTCTTC.

V gene TRBV19 combines with J gene TRBJ2-5; D is perhaps TRBD1 (5 bases). CDR1 is LNHDA and CDR2 is SQIVND in the germline V gene (reference sequence). The CDR3 consists of 13 residues. V shed 5 bases and J shed 2 bases, with 9 bases lying between them. The CDR3 DNA is TGTGCCAGTAGTCAAGGGGCACAAGAGACCCAGTACTTC. Its translation is CASSQGAQETQYF.

The CDR3 sequence is CASSYSRGRGETQYF. The CDR3 DNA reads TGTGCCAGCAGCTATAGCCGTGGACGGGGGGAGACCCAGTACTTC. This chain uses TRBV6-5 with TRBJ2-5; a possible D gene is TRBD2 (6 bases). V was cut by 6 bases and J by 5 bases, with 19 bases left in between. The CDR3 sequence is 15 residues long. CDR1 and CDR2 from the germline V gene are MNHEY and SVGAGI.

V gene TRBV5-1 combines with J gene TRBJ2-5, with unresolved D. The CDR3 is 14 amino acids. The germline gives CDR1 SGHRS, CDR2 YFSETQ. Deletions cut 1 base from V and 1 base from J, with 8 bases between. The CDR3 reads CASSLYGFQETQYF. CDR3 bases: TGCGCCAGCAGCTTGTACGGGTTCCAAGAGACCCAGTACTTC.

This sequence joins TRBV6-6 and TRBJ1-5; 11 bases agree with TRBD1. Germline values: CDR1 MNHNY, CDR2 SVGAGI (reference sequence). The J segment lost 9 bases and the V segment lost 2 bases, leaving 3 bases of the junction unmatched. The CDR3 totals 14 residues. CDR3 sequence (DNA): TGTGCCAGCAGTTACGGGACAGGGGGTCCGCCCCAGCATTTT. It is translated as CASSYGTGGPPQHF.

This sequence joins TRBV6-5 and TRBJ2-1; D gene unclear. Trimming pared 0 bases from V and 8 bases from J, leaving 8 bases between. From germline, CDR1 is MNHEY and CDR2 SVGAGI. The length of the CDR3 is 13 residues. The CDR3 spells CASSYSVTYEQFF. The CDR3 bases are TGTGCCAGCAGTTACTCGGTTACATATGAGCAGTTCTTC.

The chain couples TRBV14 to TRBJ1-1; no reliable D call. V was cut by 4 bases and J by 0 bases, with 12 bases left in between. The CDR3 contains 15 residues. Germline assignment: CDR1 SGHDN and CDR2 FVKESK. CDR3 protein: CASSRVAGVNTEAFF. DNA of the CDR3: TGTGCCAGCAGCCGAGTAGCCGGGGTGAACACTGAAGCTTTCTTT. The full variable domain, rest sourced from reference TRBV14 and TRBJ1-1, is EAGVTQFPSHSVIEKGQTVTLRCDPISGHDNLYWYRRVMGKEIKFLLHFVKESKQDESGMPNNRFLAERTGGTYSTLKVQPAELEDSGVYFCASSRVAGVNTEAFFGQGTRLTVV.

The chain combines TRBV19 with TRBJ1-2, with TRBD1 as a possible D gene (6 bases). Deletions cut 9 bases from V and 0 bases from J, with 17 bases between. The length of the CDR3 is 15 residues. Germline assignment: CDR1 LNHDA and CDR2 SQIVND (reference sequence). The chain's CDR3 is CASSDREGANYGYTF. The CDR3 DNA sequence: TGTGCCAGCTCGGACAGAGAAGGCGCTAACTATGGCTACACCTTC.

CDR3 bases: TGTGCCAGCAGCCAAGATTCGGGGACAGGGGGTGTTGAAAAACTGTTTTTT. Its protein product is CASSQDSGTGGVEKLFF. The chain carries TRBV3-1 (or the pseudogene TRBV3-2) and TRBJ1-4, with 11 nucleotides matching TRBD1. This CDR3 spans 17 amino acids. V lost 0 bases, J lost 7 bases, and 7 bases stayed unmatched. CDR1 LGHDT and CDR2 YNNKEL come from the germline V gene (reference sequence).

The chain recombines TRBV11-2 with TRBJ2-7; the match to TRBD2 covers 7 bases. CDR1 is SGHAT, CDR2 FQNNGV, per germline. After removal of 7 bases from V and 6 bases from J, the junction contained 9 bases not matched to a gene. CDR3 length equals 13 residues. CDR3: CASTRDYRGEQYF. The CDR3 DNA reads TGTGCCAGCACCCGGGACTACCGAGGCGAGCAGTACTTC.

Only one count was recorded for this clone. The rearrangement links TRBV5-3 to TRBJ1-6, with 7 bases matching TRBD1. TRBV5-3 is marked as an open reading frame, function uncertain. This CDR3 contains 13 residues. Trimming cost V 3 bases and J 6 bases; bases outside gene matches: 0. CDR3 protein: CARSWDSNSPLHF. Written as DNA, the CDR3 is TGTGCCAGAAGCTGGGACAGTAATTCACCCCTCCACTTT.

The chain joins TRBV7-8 to TRBJ2-6; D is unclear. Germline CDR1 is SGHVS and CDR2 is FQNEAQ. The CDR3 consists of 15 residues. V lost 5 bases and J lost 4, with 12 bases in between. The CDR3 here is CASSPRVPGANVLTF. CDR3 sequence (DNA): TGTGCCAGCAGCCCAAGAGTACCGGGGGCCAACGTCCTGACTTTC.

The V gene is TRBV6-5, the J gene TRBJ2-2, with 8 nucleotides matching TRBD1. The germline V gene encodes CDR1 MNHEY and CDR2 SVGAGI. The CDR3 is 15 residues long. Germline trimming cut 6 bases from V and 3 bases from J; bases unmatched to any gene: 6. CDR3 DNA: TGTGCCAGCAGACCAGGGGGCGCCGACACCGGGGAGCTGTTTTTT. Its protein is CASRPGGADTGELFF.

CDR3 bases: TGTGCCACCAGTGATAGTTATGAGGGGGCCGGAATCGGGGAGCTGTTTTTT. Translating it yields CATSDSYEGAGIGELFF. This sequence joins TRBV24-1 and TRBJ2-2; TRBD1 aligns across 7 bases. The germline CDR1 and CDR2 sequences are KGHDR and SFDVKD. The CDR3 runs 17 residues. V lost 3 bases and J lost 7; bases outside the gene matches: 13.

This chain joins TRBV2 and TRBJ1-3; D gene uncertain. Trimming took 8 bases from V and 4 from J, leaving 6 bases between them. Germline V gene lookup returns CDR1 SNHLY and CDR2 FYNNEI. The CDR3 covers 11 residues. This CDR3 is CASVQGNTIYF. CDR3 sequence (DNA): TGTGCCAGCGTACAAGGAAACACCATATATTTT.

This clone was recorded once. V and J are TRBV27 and TRBJ2-2, with TRBD2 as a possible D gene (7 bases). Trimming removed 5 bases from V and 6 bases from J, with 16 bases in between. CDR3 size: 15 residues. Germline V gives CDR1 MNHEY, CDR2 SMNVEV (reference sequence). The CDR3 reads CASSVQRGGAGELFF. CDR3 coding DNA: TGTGCCAGCAGTGTCCAGAGGGGGGGGGCCGGGGAGCTGTTTTTT.

The rearrangement links TRBV11-3 to TRBJ2-1; TRBD1 agrees at 9 bases. Losses at the gene ends were 5 bases for V and 4 bases for J; bases not matched to a gene: 6. Germline CDR1 is SGHNT and CDR2 is YENEEA. The CDR3 is 15 residues long. As DNA, the CDR3 is TGTGCCAGCAGCAACGGACAGGGGTCTTACAATGAGCAGTTCTTC. Translating it yields CASSNGQGSYNEQFF. Full variable domain (remainder filled in from reference TRBV11-3 and TRBJ2-1): EAGVVQSPRYKIIEKKQPVAFWCNPISGHNTLYWYLQNLGQGPELLIRYENEEAVDDSQLPKDRFSAERLKGVDSTLKIQPAELGDSAVYLCASSNGQGSYNEQFFGPGTRLTVL.

This clone was detected a few times. This rearrangement joins TRBV7-2 to TRBJ1-5; D not resolved. Germline values: CDR1 SGHTA, CDR2 FQGNSA. V lost 4 bases and J lost 2, with 12 bases in between. The CDR3 extends over 15 amino acids. The CDR3 nucleotides read TGTGCCAGCAGCTCAATCTTCCCGGGCAATCAGCCCCAGCATTTT. Translated, it gives CASSSIFPGNQPQHF. Full variable domain (remainder filled in from reference TRBV7-2 and TRBJ1-5): GAGVSQSPSNKVTEKGKDVELRCDPISGHTALYWYRQSLGQGLEFLIYFQGNSAPDKSGLPSDRFSAERTGGSVSTLTIQRTQQEDSAVYLCASSSIFPGNQPQHFGDGTRLSIL.

This chain links TRBV19 with TRBJ2-3, with 15 bases identical to TRBD2. After removal of 9 bases from V and 5 bases from J, the junction contained 18 bases not matched to a gene. This CDR3 comprises 19 residues. The germline gives CDR1 LNHDA, CDR2 SQIVND (reference sequence). Here the CDR3 DNA reads TGTGCCAGCGCTGATAACCCGGGACTAGCGGGGGGTCCTGGAGATACGCAGTATTTT. Translation gives CASADNPGLAGGPGDTQYF.

The chain combines TRBV2 with TRBJ1-2, with TRBD1 matching over 7 bases. CDR3 length equals 13 residues. Germline V CDR1 and CDR2: SNHLY, FYNNEI. V shed 6 bases and J 6 bases; nucleotides not matched to a gene: 7. CDR3 sequence (DNA): TGTGCCAGCAGACGGGGACAGAGCAATGGCTACACCTTC. Its protein is CASRRGQSNGYTF.

This clone came up once. This rearrangement joins TRBV5-6 to TRBJ1-2; 7 nucleotides agree with TRBD1. Unmatched junction bases numbered 5, after V lost 0 bases and J lost 0 bases. Germline V gene data show CDR1 as SGHDT and CDR2 as YYEEEE. The CDR3 loop spans 16 amino acids. For the CDR3, the DNA is TGTGCCAGCAGCTTGGGGGACAGATACGCTAACTATGGCTACACCTTC. It encodes CASSLGDRYANYGYTF.

The gene calls are TRBV5-1 and TRBJ2-5, with TRBD2 matching 10 bases. From germline, CDR1 is SGHRS and CDR2 YFSETQ. J gave up 4 bases and V 2 bases, and 5 bases lay outside the gene matches. There are 15 residues in the CDR3. In DNA, the CDR3 is TGCGCCAGCAGCTTAGCTAGCGGGGGCGGAGAGACCCAGTACTTC. Translation: CASSLASGGGETQYF.

The chain is built from TRBV29-1 and TRBJ2-7; TRBD2 agrees at 9 bases. The CDR3 runs 13 residues. V was clipped by 4 bases and J by 3 bases; unmatched bases: 4. Per the germline V gene, CDR1 is SQVTM and CDR2 is ANQGSEA. The CDR3 DNA reads as TGCAGCGTTGTAGCTAGCGGGATCTACGAGCAGTACTTC. Its translation is CSVVASGIYEQYF.